This T cell receptor beta chain emerged from a study of T cell responses to AZD1222 COVID-19 vaccine. The study's findings and limits: Females made up more of the donors, who were largely white British, and clonal diversity may have come out too low. The reported proportion of spike-specific TCRs targeting unmutated variant regions was nearly half. The study found vaccine-associated CD4 TCRs spanning spike, dominant at 160-218 and 743-854.

Measured with immunoSEQ multiplex PCR; TCRdb has only the in-frame clones, and not every one. The data show about 73,000 clones, 85% to 90% seen once. Details on this clone: What it binds is not known.

This receptor was taken from an adult who received the AZD1222 COVID-19 vaccine. This sample comprised peripheral blood, obtained 28 days after the second AZD1222 dose.

CDR3 DNA sequence: TGTGCCAGCAGTGATGGGTGGTGGAACACTGAAGCTTTCTTT. Protein product: CASSDGWWNTEAFF. The V gene is TRBV6-1, the J gene TRBJ1-1; unclear D gene. V dropped 3 bases and J dropped 1 base, with 9 bases sitting between them. The germline V gene encodes CDR1 MNHNS and CDR2 SASEGT. The CDR3 sequence is 14 residues long.